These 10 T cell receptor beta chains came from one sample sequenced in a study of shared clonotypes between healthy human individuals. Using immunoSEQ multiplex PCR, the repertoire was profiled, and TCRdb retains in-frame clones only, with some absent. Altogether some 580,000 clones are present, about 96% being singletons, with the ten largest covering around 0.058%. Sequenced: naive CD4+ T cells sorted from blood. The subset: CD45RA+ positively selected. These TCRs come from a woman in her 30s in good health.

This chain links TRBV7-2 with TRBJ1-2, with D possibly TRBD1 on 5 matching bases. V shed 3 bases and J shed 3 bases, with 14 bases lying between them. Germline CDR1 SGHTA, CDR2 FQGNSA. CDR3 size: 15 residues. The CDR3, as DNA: TGTGCCAGCAGCTTGCGTGGGGGGAAGGACTATGGCTACACCTTC. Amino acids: CASSLRGGKDYGYTF.

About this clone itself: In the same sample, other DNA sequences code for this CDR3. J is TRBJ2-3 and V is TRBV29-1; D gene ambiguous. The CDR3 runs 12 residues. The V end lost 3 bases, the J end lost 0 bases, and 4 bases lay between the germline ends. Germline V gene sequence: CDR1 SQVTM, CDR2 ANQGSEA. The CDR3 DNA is TGCAGCGTTGACCCTAGCACAGATACGCAGTATTTT. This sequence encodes CSVDPSTDTQYF.

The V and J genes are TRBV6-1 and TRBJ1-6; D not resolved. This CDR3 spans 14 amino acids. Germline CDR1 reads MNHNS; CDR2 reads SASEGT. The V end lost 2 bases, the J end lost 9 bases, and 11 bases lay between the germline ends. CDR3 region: CASSEPGWVSPLHF. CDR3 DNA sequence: TGTGCCAGCAGTGAACCGGGCTGGGTTTCACCCCTCCACTTT.

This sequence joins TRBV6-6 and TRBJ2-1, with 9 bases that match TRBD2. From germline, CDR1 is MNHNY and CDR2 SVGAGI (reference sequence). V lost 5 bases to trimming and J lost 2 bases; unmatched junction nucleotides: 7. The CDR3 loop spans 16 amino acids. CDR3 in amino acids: CASSPPLAGPYNEQFF. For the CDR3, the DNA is TGTGCCAGCAGTCCCCCCCTAGCGGGACCCTACAATGAGCAGTTCTTC.

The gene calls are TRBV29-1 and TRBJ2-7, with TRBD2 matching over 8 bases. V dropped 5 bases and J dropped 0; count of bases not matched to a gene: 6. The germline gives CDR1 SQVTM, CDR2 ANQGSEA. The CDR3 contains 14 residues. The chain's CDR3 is CSVLAGLNSYEQYF. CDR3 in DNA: TGCAGCGTTCTAGCGGGCCTTAACTCCTACGAGCAGTACTTC.

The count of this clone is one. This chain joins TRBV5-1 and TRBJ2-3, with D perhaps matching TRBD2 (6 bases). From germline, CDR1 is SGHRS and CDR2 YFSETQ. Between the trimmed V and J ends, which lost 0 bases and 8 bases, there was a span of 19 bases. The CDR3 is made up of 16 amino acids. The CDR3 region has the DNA TGCGCCAGCAGCTTGGCTCAGGACGGAGGGCCAGGTACGCAGTATTTT. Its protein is CASSLAQDGGPGTQYF.

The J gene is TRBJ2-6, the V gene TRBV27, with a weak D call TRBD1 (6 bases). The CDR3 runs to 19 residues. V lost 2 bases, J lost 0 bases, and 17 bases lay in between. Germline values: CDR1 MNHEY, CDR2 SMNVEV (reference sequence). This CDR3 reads CASSLRGGRTSSGANVLTF. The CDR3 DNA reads TGTGCCAGCAGTTTACGTGGGGGCCGTACTAGCTCTGGGGCCAACGTCCTGACTTTC.

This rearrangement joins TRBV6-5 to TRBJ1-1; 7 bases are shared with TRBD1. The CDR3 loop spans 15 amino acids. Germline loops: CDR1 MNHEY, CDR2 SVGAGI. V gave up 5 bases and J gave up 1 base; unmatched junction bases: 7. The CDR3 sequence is CASSIQGEWNTEAFF. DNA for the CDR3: TGTGCCAGCAGTATTCAGGGGGAATGGAACACTGAAGCTTTCTTT.

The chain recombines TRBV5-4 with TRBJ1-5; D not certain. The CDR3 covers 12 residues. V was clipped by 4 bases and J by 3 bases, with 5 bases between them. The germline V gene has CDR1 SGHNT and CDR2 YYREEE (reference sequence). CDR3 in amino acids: CASSDINQPQHF. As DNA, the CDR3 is TGTGCCAGCAGCGATATCAATCAGCCCCAGCATTTT.

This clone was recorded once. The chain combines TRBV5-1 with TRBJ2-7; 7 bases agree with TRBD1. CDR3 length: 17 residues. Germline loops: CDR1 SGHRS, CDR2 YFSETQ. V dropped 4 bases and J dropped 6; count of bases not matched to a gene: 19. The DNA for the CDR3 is TGCGCCAGCAGCCAACGTAACGTCGGACAGGCCCTCGCCGAGCAGTACTTC. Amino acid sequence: CASSQRNVGQALAEQYF.